The next 22 T cell receptor beta chains were all read from a single sample in a study of shared clonotypes between healthy human individuals. Some clones are missing from TCRdb's copy, which holds only in-frame ones; the method was immunoSEQ multiplex PCR. Altogether approximately 980,000 clones are present, around three quarters being singletons, with the ten largest covering nearly 1.5%. Sequencing input: memory CD4+ T cells sorted from blood. Subset: CD45RA-negative fraction. The receptors here all came from a young man in good health.

The CDR3 nucleotides are TGCGCCAGTCACCCGGGACAGGGGCATGGCTACACCTTC. Protein: CASHPGQGHGYTF. This chain uses TRBV5-1 with TRBJ1-2, with 10 bases matching TRBD1. The CDR3 consists of 13 residues. J was trimmed by 6 bases and V by 8 bases; bases with no gene match: 7. CDR1 is SGHRS and CDR2 is YFSETQ in the germline V gene.

The gene calls are TRBV5-4 and TRBJ2-7, with 8 bases fitting TRBD2. Germline CDR1 is SGHNT and CDR2 is YYREEE (reference sequence). V was clipped by 0 bases and J by 5 bases; unmatched bases: 7. The CDR3 is 15 residues long. CDR3 sequence reads: CASSLDGRAVDEQYF. Here the CDR3 DNA reads TGTGCCAGCAGCTTGGACGGGAGGGCCGTTGACGAGCAGTACTTC. Together with reference TRBV5-4 and TRBJ2-7, the CDR3 gives the full variable domain: ETGVTQSPTHLIKTRGQQVTLRCSSQSGHNTVSWYQQALGQGPQFIFQYYREEENGRGNFPPRFSGLQFPNYSSELNVNALELDDSALYLCASSLDGRAVDEQYFGPGTRLTVT.

This chain joins TRBV6-5 and TRBJ1-1, with 7 bases that match TRBD1. The V segment lost 5 bases and the J segment 1 base; nucleotides outside the gene matches: 7. CDR3 length: 15 residues. Germline assignment: CDR1 MNHEY and CDR2 SVGAGI. The CDR3 here is CASSPGGGENTEAFF. The CDR3 coding sequence is TGTGCCAGCAGTCCAGGGGGGGGCGAGAACACTGAAGCTTTCTTT.

The chain joins TRBV7-8 to TRBJ2-1; 9 positions match TRBD1. V gave up 5 bases and J gave up 4 bases; unmatched junction bases: 6. This CDR3 has 15 amino acids. CDR1 SGHVS and CDR2 FQNEAQ come from the germline V gene. The CDR3 DNA reads as TGTGCCAGCAGCGCCCCCGGGACAGGGTACAATGAGCAGTTCTTC. Protein product: CASSAPGTGYNEQFF.

The chain recombines TRBV14 with TRBJ2-5; D is perhaps TRBD1 (6 bases). Germline lookup yields CDR1 SGHDN and CDR2 FVKESK. This CDR3 is built from 13 residues. V shed 0 bases and J shed 14 bases, with 16 bases lying between them. The CDR3 coding sequence is TGTGCCAGCAGCCAAGACATCTTGTCAGGGACATACTTC. Residues: CASSQDILSGTYF.

The rearrangement uses TRBV19 and TRBJ2-7; 8 bases fit TRBD1. Germline trimming cut 4 bases from V and 3 bases from J; bases unmatched to any gene: 11. The CDR3 spans 16 residues. Germline V gene sequence: CDR1 LNHDA, CDR2 SQIVND (reference sequence). CDR3 coding DNA: TGTGCCAGTAGTACCAAATGGACAGGGTCCGACTACGAGCAGTACTTC. It is translated as CASSTKWTGSDYEQYF. The full variable domain, rest sourced from reference TRBV19 and TRBJ2-7, is DGGITQSPKYLFRKEGQNVTLSCEQNLNHDAMYWYRQDPGQGLRLIYYSQIVNDFQKGDIAEGYSVSREKKESFPLTVTSAQKNPTAFYLCASSTKWTGSDYEQYFGPGTRLTVT.

The count of this clone is one. J is TRBJ1-1 and V is TRBV21-1. TRBV21-1 is a listed pseudogene. The CDR3 sequence is 16 residues long. The CDR3 loop is CASSKDMAGVNTEAFF. The CDR3 DNA sequence: TGTGCCAGCAGCAAAGACATGGCGGGGGTGAACACTGAAGCTTTCTTT.

The V gene is TRBV28, the J gene TRBJ1-2, with a weak D call TRBD1 (6 bases). This CDR3 is built from 14 residues. V shed 8 bases and J shed 4 bases, with 17 bases lying between them. The germline gives CDR1 MDHEN, CDR2 SYDVKM. DNA for the CDR3: TGTGCCAGCGACCGCGGGGAGGGGGGCTATGGCTACACCTTC. It encodes CASDRGEGGYGYTF.

The chain links TRBV28 to TRBJ1-3, with a weak D call TRBD1 (5 bases). CDR1 is MDHEN, CDR2 SYDVKM, per germline. Trimming removed 6 bases from V and 0 bases from J, with 18 bases in between. The CDR3 contains 17 residues. The CDR3 reads CASSAEGRETSGNTIYF. CDR3 in DNA: TGTGCCAGCAGCGCCGAGGGCAGGGAGACCTCTGGAAACACCATATATTTT.

This clone was recorded once. One end of the junction varies from germline; a read error may be responsible. In nucleotides, the CDR3 is TGTGCCAGCAGTGGCACTATGACAGGGAACATTGAAGCTTTCTTT. Its translation: CASSGTMTGNIEAFF. This chain links TRBV6-1 with TRBJ1-1; 7 nucleotides agree with TRBD1. This CDR3 is built from 15 residues. The germline gives CDR1 MNHNS, CDR2 SASEGT.

This chain joins TRBV7-9 and TRBJ1-3; 7 bases fit TRBD1. CDR3 length equals 18 residues. V was pared by 7 bases and J by 1 base, with 16 bases of the junction left unmatched. From germline, CDR1 is SEHNR and CDR2 FQNEAQ (reference sequence). CDR3 amino acids: CASIPHLGQVQSGNTIYF. For the CDR3, the DNA is TGTGCCAGCATCCCCCACCTCGGACAGGTTCAGTCTGGAAACACCATATATTTT.

The chain couples TRBV5-1 to TRBJ2-1; 13 nucleotides line up with TRBD2. The junction had 13 bases not matched to a gene; V was cut back by 4 bases and J by 9 bases. The CDR3 loop spans 17 amino acids. CDR1 and CDR2 from the germline V gene are SGHRS and YFSETQ. DNA for the CDR3: TGCGCCAGCAGCCCCCGGACTAGCGGGAGTGGGGGCGGTGAGCAGTTCTTC. Translated, it gives CASSPRTSGSGGGEQFF.

The genes are TRBV5-1 and TRBJ2-5; 8 positions agree with TRBD1. The trim removed 4 bases at V and 1 base at J, leaving 6 bases unmatched. CDR3 length equals 15 residues. CDR1 and CDR2 from the germline V gene are SGHRS and YFSETQ. The CDR3 loop is CASSPQGASQETQYF. The CDR3 DNA follows: TGCGCCAGCAGCCCCCAGGGGGCCTCCCAAGAGACCCAGTACTTC.

This chain connects TRBV2 to TRBJ2-2, with D possibly being TRBD2 (5 bases). Germline V gives CDR1 SNHLY, CDR2 FYNNEI. Deletions cut 5 bases from V and 2 bases from J, with 9 bases between. This CDR3 region has 14 residues. CDR3 in DNA: TGTGCCAGCAGTCCTGGACTCAACACCGGGGAGCTGTTTTTT. Its protein product is CASSPGLNTGELFF. Complete variable domain (other parts from reference TRBV2 and TRBJ2-2): EPEVTQTPSHQVTQMGQEVILRCVPISNHLYFYWYRQILGQKVEFLVSFYNNEISEKSEIFDDQFSVERPDGSNFTLKIRSTKLEDSAMYFCASSPGLNTGELFFGEGSRLTVL.

The chain recombines TRBV28 with TRBJ1-3; D unclear. CDR1 and CDR2 from the germline V gene are MDHEN and SYDVKM. The germline V and J ends were trimmed by 5 bases and 0 bases, with 11 bases remaining between them. The CDR3 runs 15 residues. The CDR3: CASSGSPGSGNTIYF. CDR3 in DNA: TGTGCCAGCAGTGGCTCTCCCGGCTCTGGAAACACCATATATTTT. Supplemented by reference TRBV28 and TRBJ1-3, the full variable domain reads DVKVTQSSRYLVKRTGEKVFLECVQDMDHENMFWYRQDPGLGLRLIYFSYDVKMKEKGDIPEGYSVSREKKERFSLILESASTNQTSMYLCASSGSPGSGNTIYFGEGSWLTVV.

This chain joins TRBV25-1 and TRBJ1-3; D not resolved. The CDR3 consists of 15 residues. Germline V lookup: CDR1 MGHDK, CDR2 SYGVNS. The V and J ends lost 3 bases and 0 bases respectively, with 9 bases between them. The CDR3 DNA reads TGTGCCAGCAGTGAGTCACAAATCTCTGGAAACACCATATATTTT. Its protein is CASSESQISGNTIYF.

The chain uses TRBV19 and TRBJ2-7; D is tentatively TRBD1 or TRBD2 (5 bases each). The germline gives CDR1 LNHDA, CDR2 SQIVND (reference sequence). The V end was cut by 3 bases, the J end by 2 bases, with 11 bases between. The CDR3 has 14 amino acids. CDR3 sequence: CASSIGGKTYEQYF. The CDR3 DNA follows: TGTGCCAGTAGTATTGGGGGAAAGACCTACGAGCAGTACTTC.

V and J are TRBV25-1 and TRBJ1-2, with 7 bases that match TRBD1. After removal of 6 bases from V and 3 bases from J, the junction contained 4 bases not matched to a gene. The CDR3 spans 13 residues. In germline, CDR1 is MGHDK, CDR2 SYGVNS. CDR3 coding DNA: TGTGCCAGCAGCCCCCAGGGGGACTATGGCTACACCTTC. This codes for CASSPQGDYGYTF.

About this clone: A far larger clone is one base from this, pointing to a likely read error. The chain combines TRBV13 with TRBJ2-2; possibly TRBD1 for D (6 bases). Per germline, CDR1 PRHDT and CDR2 FYEKMQ (reference sequence). Between the trimmed V and J ends, which lost 2 bases and 6 bases, there was a span of 7 bases. The length of the CDR3 is 13 residues. CDR3 DNA sequence: TGTGCCAGCAGCTTAACAGGGTCCGGGGAGCTGTTTTTT. Translation: CASSLTGSGELFF.

J is TRBJ2-1 and V is TRBV5-4; D assignment may be TRBD1 or TRBD2 (5 bases each). This CDR3 contains 16 residues. Germline loops: CDR1 SGHNT, CDR2 YYREEE (reference sequence). V was clipped by 4 bases and J by 2 bases, with 16 bases between them. The CDR3 DNA is TGTGCCAGCAGCGGCGAACCGGGACGGGCCTACAATGAGCAGTTCTTC. Translating it yields CASSGEPGRAYNEQFF.

The chain has TRBV19 and TRBJ2-7, with 12 positions matching TRBD2. Germline-derived CDR1 and CDR2 are LNHDA and SQIVND (reference sequence). This CDR3 spans 15 amino acids. V was clipped by 4 bases and J by 3 bases; unmatched bases: 4. CDR3 amino acids: CASSKRTSGVYEQYF. CDR3 DNA: TGTGCCAGTAGTAAGAGGACTAGCGGGGTCTACGAGCAGTACTTC.

At least ten counts were recorded for this clone. V usage is TRBV5-1 and J usage is TRBJ2-5; no clear D gene. This CDR3 contains 14 residues. V dropped 2 bases and J dropped 5 bases, with 13 bases sitting between them. Germline V CDR1 and CDR2: SGHRS, YFSETQ. In DNA form, the CDR3 reads TGCGCCAGCAGCTTACGGCCCGGTGGGGAGACCCAGTACTTC. Residues: CASSLRPGGETQYF.